The clone carrying this T cell receptor (beta chain) was picked up a small number of times. Antigen specificity is unknown. The sample originates from a study of T cells after yellow fever vaccination. The study's findings and limits: A weaker but faster secondary response was observed, peaking on day 5 versus 15.

CDR1 is SGHTS and CDR2 is YDEGEE in the germline V gene. Deletions cut 0 bases from V and 4 bases from J, with 15 bases between. CDR3 size: 16 residues. TCRdb processed the 5' RACE reads anew with MiXCR; each CDR3 protein has one entry. Here the sample spans 450,000 to 650,000 distinct CDR3 sequences, roughly 22% being singletons. The source of this sequence is a young man who received the YFV17D yellow fever vaccine. Material: PBMCs, obtained approximately 22 days after the first yellow fever vaccination. This rearrangement joins TRBV5-8 to TRBJ2-3, with D hard to call. The CDR3 sequence: CASSLGANAQSDTQYF. For the CDR3, the DNA is TGTGCCAGCAGCTTGGGTGCCAACGCACAATCAGATACGCAGTATTTT.